This T cell receptor beta chain was identified in a study of blood T cell repertoires in COVID-19. Germline CDR1 and CDR2: MGHRA and YSYEKL. V gave up 0 bases and J gave up 4 bases, with 16 bases separating them. The CDR3 loop spans 16 amino acids. Profiled with immunoSEQ multiplex PCR; TCRdb holds only in-frame clones, not every one. The sample has 350,000 to 450,000 clones, 87% seen once; the top ten hold about 2%. The sequenced sample consisted of peripheral blood. This sequence was found in a woman in her sixties or seventies with COVID-19, enrolled during active disease. This chain joins TRBV4-1 and TRBJ2-7; D perhaps matches TRBD2 (6 bases). The CDR3 spells CASSQDGGQERYEQYF. The CDR3 nucleotides read TGCGCCAGCAGCCAAGATGGAGGGCAGGAACGGTACGAGCAGTACTTC.